This T cell receptor beta chain was identified during a study of regulatory T cells in long-lasting Graves disease. Germline V gene sequence: CDR1 DFQATT, CDR2 SNEGSKA (reference sequence). V lost 5 bases and J 6 bases, leaving 18 bases between the germline ends. There are 14 residues in the CDR3. Libraries of TCR beta came from iRepertoire HTBI primers plus Arm-PCR of CDR3 regions. Methods used by the authors: Throughout the samples, researchers identified 50 to 75 TRBV and approximately 15 TRBJ segments. TCRdb reanalysed the multiplex PCR reads using MiXCR and keeps one entry per CDR3 protein. The V and J calls and clone size come from TCRdb's table, not from the authors' own analysis. The table has 530,000 or so distinct CDR3 sequences, around 16% seen once. Time point described: newly diagnosed GD, antithyroid drugs for less than 3 months. Generation of the TCR library employed RNA extracted from PBMCs.

This clonotype was seen at least ten times. The sample also formed part of further work on T cells in Graves' hyperthyroidism and ophthalmopathy. That source reports: Most thyroid clonotypes that were expanded above 0.001 also turned up in blood.

V usage is TRBV20-1 and J usage is TRBJ2-3; D perhaps matches TRBD2 (5 bases). The specimen was peripheral blood mononuclear cells (PBMCs), collected at new diagnosis, from a patient treated with antithyroid drugs. The sequence was obtained from a man aged 18 to 29 with Graves disease. The CDR3 here is CSARPPPGRDTQYF. In DNA form, the CDR3 reads TGCAGTGCTCGGCCCCCCCCGGGAAGGGATACGCAGTATTTT.